This is a list of T cell receptor beta chains from one sample in a study of blood T cell repertoires in COVID-19. The protocol was immunoSEQ multiplex PCR, while the TCRdb copy is restricted to in-frame clones and leaves out a portion. Of 110,000 to 150,000 clones in the sample, approximately 84% were seen once. The sequencing input was peripheral blood. These receptors were obtained from a human donor in a cohort sampled during active COVID-19. CDR3s include the opening cysteine and the closing phenylalanine or tryptophan. The order of the fields is J gene, V gene, clone size, D gene, CDR3 DNA, CDR3 protein. The D gene is left open where the match is weak. Rows give clone size only sometimes, using once, few, many, or a class for an expanded clone.

TRBJ1-6 | TRBV6-1 | - | - | TGTGCCAGCAGTGATACTTGGGGGGGGAATTCACCCCTCCACTTT | CASSDTWGGNSPLHF
TRBJ2-2 | TRBV19 | - | TRBD1 | TGTGCCAGTAGAAGACAGGGTTGGGCCACCGGGGAGCTGTTTTTT | CASRRQGWATGELFF
TRBJ1-6 | TRBV6-5 | - | - | TGTGCCAGCAGTAAACGGGATGATAATTCACCCCTCCACTTT | CASSKRDDNSPLHF
TRBJ2-1 | TRBV20-1 | few | - | TGCAGTGCTAGAGCAGACAATGAGCAGTTCTTC | CSARADNEQFF
TRBJ2-5 | TRBV21-1 | - | - | TGTGCCAGCAGCAAAAGGTCGACAGGGGGCCCCACGGAGACCCAGTACTTC | CASSKRSTGGPTETQYF
TRBJ2-5 | TRBV9 | - | TRBD1 | TGTGCCAGCAGCGCTCGGACAGGACAAGAGACCCAGTACTTC | CASSARTGQETQYF
TRBJ2-2 | TRBV28 | few | - | TGTGCCAGCAGCCAGGACAGCGGCATCGGGGAGCTGTTTTTT | CASSQDSGIGELFF
TRBJ1-1 | TRBV27 | - | - | TGTGCCAGCAGTTTAATAAGGGGGGGGAACACTGAAGCTTTCTTT | CASSLIRGGNTEAFF
TRBJ1-1 | TRBV27 | - | TRBD1 | TGTGCCAGCAGGCGAATCACAGGGGAGACTGAAGCTTTCTTT | CASRRITGETEAFF
TRBJ2-1 | TRBV7-6 | - | TRBD2 | TGTGCCAGCAGCGGGCGGGGGGCCAACAATGAGCAGTTCTTC | CASSGRGANNEQFF
TRBJ2-2 | TRBV15 | - | TRBD1 | TGTGCCACCAACCCGGGACAGGGCTTCGGAGGGGCCGGGGAGCTGTTTTTT | CATNPGQGFGGAGELFF
TRBJ2-3 | TRBV19 | - | TRBD2 | TGTGCCAGTGGAACGAGCGGGGGGATGCTCGGGGGTACGCAGTATTTT | CASGTSGGMLGGTQYF
TRBJ2-7 | TRBV23-1 | - | - | TGCGCCAGCAGTCAACCCAGCTCCTACGAGCAGTACTTC | CASSQPSSYEQYF
TRBJ1-3 | TRBV15 | - | TRBD1 | TGTGCCACCAGCAGAGATTTCGGTAACAGGGGAGGAAACACCATATATTTT | CATSRDFGNRGGNTIYF
TRBJ2-1 | TRBV24-1 | - | - | TGTGCCACCAGTGATTTACAGGGTAGAAATGAGCAGTTCTTC | CATSDLQGRNEQFF
TRBJ1-1 | TRBV18 | - | - | TGTGCCAGCTCACCCACTATACTTCAACAGGGAATTGTAGCTTTCTTT | CASSPTILQQGIVAFF
TRBJ2-1 | TRBV28 | once | TRBD2 | TGTGCCAGCAGTCTCGCTACTAGCGTGTACAATGAGCAGTTCTTC | CASSLATSVYNEQFF
TRBJ1-4 | TRBV13 | - | - | TGTGCCAGCAGCTTGAGGAGGACAGTGCAGAATGAAAAACTGTTTTTT | CASSLRRTVQNEKLFF
TRBJ2-6 | TRBV21-1 | - | - | TGTGCCAGCAGAAAGACAGGCGACTCTGGGGCCAACGTCCTGACTTTC | CASRKTGDSGANVLTF
TRBJ1-6 | TRBV14 | few | - | TGTGCCAGCAGCCAAGGTTGGCGAGGACCCCTCCACTTT | CASSQGWRGPLHF
TRBJ2-5 | TRBV15 | once | TRBD2 | TGTGCCACCAGCGGGGGACTAGCAAAAGAGACCCAGTACTTC | CATSGGLAKETQYF
TRBJ2-7 | TRBV30 | once | - | TGTGCCTGGAGTGTACAGACAGATAGCTCGGAGCAGTACTTC | CAWSVQTDSSEQYF
TRBJ1-4 | TRBV28 | - | - | TGTGCCAGCAGTTTGGTCGGGGGGCGGGGAACTAATGAAAAACTGTTTTTT | CASSLVGGRGTNEKLFF
TRBJ2-3 | TRBV9 | few | TRBD2 | TGTGCCAGCAGCGAGGGACTAGCGGGGGTAAGGGGGACACATACGCAGTATTTT | CASSEGLAGVRGTHTQYF
TRBJ2-3 | TRBV5-4 | - | - | TGTGCCAGCAGCTTGGCAGGTGTACCATTAGATACGCAGTATTTT | CASSLAGVPLDTQYF
TRBJ1-5 | TRBV28 | - | - | TGTGCCAGCTGTCTTATGGGGGGTAATAGCAATCAGCCCCAGCATTTT | CASCLMGGNSNQPQHF
TRBJ2-1 | TRBV15 | - | - | TGTGCCACCAGAAAAATAGAAGTTGATGAGCAGTTCTTC | CATRKIEVDEQFF
TRBJ2-3 | TRBV2 | - | - | TGTGCCAGCAGTGGGGAGGCACGGACAGATACGCAGTATTTT | CASSGEARTDTQYF
TRBJ2-2 | TRBV11-3 | few | - | TGTGCCAGCAGCTGGAGGTTTTCCGGGGAGCTGTTTTTT | CASSWRFSGELFF
TRBJ2-6 | TRBV6-5 | - | - | TGTGCCAGCAGTTATACGGCTGGGGCCAACGTCCTGACTTTC | CASSYTAGANVLTF
TRBJ1-5 | TRBV11-2 | - | TRBD1 | TGTGCCAGCAGCCCGACAGGGGGCGCGGGGCAGCCCCAGCATTTT | CASSPTGGAGQPQHF
TRBJ2-5 | TRBV27 | - | TRBD1 | TGTGCCAGCAGTTTATCGGGACAGGTTGGGACCCAGTACTTC | CASSLSGQVGTQYF
TRBJ1-4 | TRBV24-1 | - | - | TGTGCCACCAGTGAACCGGGTCCGGCTGAAAAACTGTTTTTT | CATSEPGPAEKLFF
TRBJ1-2 | TRBV11-1 | few | - | TGTGCCAGCAGCTCCGCCAGGACAGACTATGGCTACACCTTC | CASSSARTDYGYTF
TRBJ2-1 | TRBV5-4 | - | - | TGTGCCAGCAGCTTATCTTTCCGGGAGCAGTTCTTC | CASSLSFREQFF
TRBJ1-1 | TRBV14 | - | - | TGTGCCAGCAGCCAAGAACGGTTCACTGAAGCTTTCTTT | CASSQERFTEAFF
TRBJ1-3 | TRBV28 | - | TRBD1 | TGTGCCAGTGGGACAGCTAGGACCATATATTTT | CASGTARTIYF
TRBJ2-1 | TRBV30 | - | - | TGTGCCTGGAGTTCAAGCGCCGGTGAGCAGTTCTTC | CAWSSSAGEQFF
TRBJ2-7 | TRBV10-3 | - | TRBD2 | TGTGCCATCACCGGCGGAAGTAGCGGGGGGATGAGAGAGCAGTACTTC | CAITGGSSGGMREQYF
TRBJ2-5 | TRBV20-1 | - | - | TGCAGTGCTAGTAAGCTCAGGGGCCAAGAGACCCAGTACTTC | CSASKLRGQETQYF
TRBJ2-4 | TRBV7-3 | once | TRBD2 | TGTGCCAGCAGCCGGAGTAGCGGGGGCATTCAGTACTTC | CASSRSSGGIQYF
TRBJ1-4 | TRBV30 | - | - | TGTGCCTGGAGGCGCGGGGGGGCTGAAAAACTGTTTTTT | CAWRRGGAEKLFF
TRBJ2-5 | TRBV6-6 | - | - | TGTGCCAGCAGTCTACAGGGTCCCGAGACCCAGTACTTC | CASSLQGPETQYF
TRBJ2-7 | TRBV7-8 | - | TRBD1 | TGTGCCAGCAGGCCGAACAGGGGGACCTACGAGCAGTACTTC | CASRPNRGTYEQYF
TRBJ2-3 | TRBV3-1/TRBV3-2 | - | - | TGTGCCAGCAGCCAAGCGGGGTCCGGCACAGATACGCAGTATTTT | CASSQAGSGTDTQYF
TRBJ2-5 | TRBV24-1 | - | - | TGTGCCACCAGTGATCTAGGTCGTGACGAGAGGGAGACCCAGTACTTC | CATSDLGRDERETQYF
TRBJ2-1 | TRBV9 | - | - | TGTGCCAGCAGCGTAGTGGGGGCTAACTACAATGAGCAGTTCTTC | CASSVVGANYNEQFF
TRBJ1-1 | TRBV6-6 | - | - | TGTGCCAGCAGTTACCCCCCCGACAGTCGCACTGAAGCTTTCTTT | CASSYPPDSRTEAFF
TRBJ1-1 | TRBV6-5 | few | TRBD1 | TGTGCCAGCAGGTGGACAGGGAGAAACACTGAAGCTTTCTTT | CASRWTGRNTEAFF
TRBJ1-1 | TRBV6-2/TRBV6-3 | - | TRBD1 | TGTGCCAGCAGCTGGACAGGGATCATGAACACTGAAGCTTTCTTT | CASSWTGIMNTEAFF
TRBJ2-6 | TRBV18 | - | - | TGTGCCAGCTCACCTGCCAGGGGAACTGGGGCCAACGTCCTGACTTTC | CASSPARGTGANVLTF
TRBJ2-2 | TRBV4-3 | - | - | TGCGCCAGCAGCCGCGTCACCGGGGAGCTGTTTTTT | CASSRVTGELFF
TRBJ2-1 | TRBV7-6 | - | - | TGTGCCAGCAGCTTAAACAGGGCTCTCGACAATGAGCAGTTCTTC | CASSLNRALDNEQFF
TRBJ2-7 | TRBV15 | - | - | TGTGCCACCAGCAGAGAGCGGTTCTACGAGCAGTACTTC | CATSRERFYEQYF
TRBJ2-7 | TRBV7-8 | once | - | TGTGCCAGCAGCTTATTGTCCAATTACGAGCAGTACTTC | CASSLLSNYEQYF
TRBJ1-3 | TRBV6-5 | - | TRBD1 | TGTGCCAGCATCTACAGGGGGCCCTCTGGAAACACCATATATTTT | CASIYRGPSGNTIYF
TRBJ1-1 | TRBV18 | many | - | TGTGCCAGCTCCATTGGAGGCAACACTGAAGCTTTCTTT | CASSIGGNTEAFF
TRBJ2-3 | TRBV9 | - | - | TGTGCCAGCAGTGAAACGGGGGTCCCTACGCAGTATTTT | CASSETGVPTQYF
TRBJ2-7 | TRBV6-5 | - | - | TGTGCCAGCACCAGACCGGGTTTACCCTACGAGCAGTACTTC | CASTRPGLPYEQYF